A single sample gave rise to the 31 T cell receptor beta chains below, sequenced in a study of Ad26.COV2.S vaccination and SARS-CoV-2 variants. Measured with immunoSEQ multiplex PCR; TCRdb has only the in-frame clones, and not every one. The repertoire includes around 450,000 clones, 89% of them detected once, and about 2.5% sits in the top ten. Noted treatment: 19 received Ad26.COV2.S at low or high dose, single or two shots; 5 received placebo; per-sample allocation not given. Collection of the samples took place on day 63 after the first injection of vaccine or placebo. Sequenced material: peripheral blood, taken in a trial of Ad26.COV2.S vaccine versus placebo. Receptors were obtained from a person between 18 and 65 years old who received the Ad26.COV2.S COVID-19 vaccine or a placebo.

The rearrangement uses TRBV19 and TRBJ2-4, with D uncertain. Germline V gene lookup returns CDR1 LNHDA and CDR2 SQIVND (reference sequence). There are 17 residues in the CDR3. Trimming cost V 4 bases and J 2 bases, with 18 bases left between them. CDR3 sequence reads: CASSTGPRGFSKNIQYF. Here the CDR3 DNA reads TGTGCCAGTAGTACGGGCCCACGAGGTTTTTCCAAAAACATTCAGTACTTC. The entire variable domain, with the rest obtained from reference TRBV19 and TRBJ2-4, is as follows: DGGITQSPKYLFRKEGQNVTLSCEQNLNHDAMYWYRQDPGQGLRLIYYSQIVNDFQKGDIAEGYSVSREKKESFPLTVTSAQKNPTAFYLCASSTGPRGFSKNIQYFGAGTRLSVL.

This sequence joins TRBV11-1 and TRBJ2-3; TRBD2 aligns across 8 bases. This CDR3 contains 15 residues. Trimming removed 5 bases from V and 1 base from J; junction bases left unmatched: 5. Germline V lookup: CDR1 SGHAT, CDR2 FQDESV (reference sequence). In DNA, the CDR3 is TGTGCCAGCAGCCTGGGACTAGTGGGCACAGATACGCAGTATTTT. Protein product: CASSLGLVGTDTQYF. Looking up the rest from reference TRBV11-1 and TRBJ2-3 gives the full variable domain: EAEVAQSPRYKITEKSQAVAFWCDPISGHATLYWYRQILGQGPELLVQFQDESVVDDSQLPKDRFSAERLKGVDSTLKIQPAELGDSAMYLCASSLGLVGTDTQYFGPGTRLTVL.

The rearrangement uses TRBV27 and TRBJ1-2; TRBD1 is a possible D gene (5 bases). The germline V gene has CDR1 MNHEY and CDR2 SMNVEV (reference sequence). There are 15 residues in the CDR3. With 0 bases removed from V and 4 bases from J, the gap between germline ends came to 12 bases. The CDR3 DNA reads TGTGCCAGCAGTTTATCGAAGGGGACTTTCTATGGCTACACCTTC. Translating it yields CASSLSKGTFYGYTF.

This clone has only one observation. This rearrangement joins TRBV19 to TRBJ2-4; D possibly matches TRBD1 or TRBD2 (5 bases each). This CDR3 is 14 amino acids long. V shed 5 bases and J shed 4 bases, with 12 bases lying between them. CDR1 and CDR2 from the germline V gene are LNHDA and SQIVND (reference sequence). The CDR3 loop reads CASSGTEGKNIQYF. The CDR3 bases are TGTGCCAGTAGTGGGACCGAGGGGAAAAACATTCAGTACTTC.

This chain's CDR3 is CASSSQGLDTEAFF. As DNA, the CDR3 is TGTGCCAGCAGCTCGCAGGGGTTAGACACTGAAGCTTTCTTT. The chain is built from TRBV7-3 and TRBJ1-1; a possible D gene is TRBD1 (6 bases). This CDR3 is 14 amino acids long. From germline, CDR1 is SGHTA and CDR2 FQGTGA. Trimming took 4 bases from V and 3 from J, leaving 12 bases between them.

The rearrangement uses TRBV15 and TRBJ1-5; D is ambiguous. CDR1 is LNHNV and CDR2 is YYDKDF in the germline V gene (reference sequence). V dropped 3 bases and J dropped 8 bases, with 11 bases sitting between them. This CDR3 has 13 amino acids. CDR3 residues: CATSRGAVEPQHF. The DNA of the CDR3 is TGTGCCACCAGCAGGGGAGCTGTAGAGCCCCAGCATTTT.

The rearrangement joins TRBV5-4 to TRBJ2-2; possibly TRBD2 for D (5 bases). The CDR3 consists of 13 residues. In germline, CDR1 is SGHNT, CDR2 YYREEE (reference sequence). V lost 5 bases to trimming and J lost 4 bases, with 9 bases between them. The CDR3 coding sequence is TGTGCCAGCAGTTATGGAGGCACCGGGGAGCTGTTTTTT. It encodes CASSYGGTGELFF.

The chain employs TRBV3-1 (or the pseudogene TRBV3-2) and TRBJ2-3; tentative D call: TRBD2 (6 bases). The length of the CDR3 is 16 residues. Germline V CDR1 and CDR2: LGHDT, YNNKEL (reference sequence). The V and J ends lost 5 bases and 0 bases respectively, with 15 bases between them. CDR3 protein: CASSGHSGTSTDTQYF. The DNA of the CDR3 is TGTGCCAGCAGCGGACATAGCGGAACTAGCACAGATACGCAGTATTTT.

This chain connects TRBV28 to TRBJ1-4; 10 bases are shared with TRBD1. Germline CDR1 reads MDHEN; CDR2 reads SYDVKM. V lost 5 bases and J lost 0; bases outside the gene matches: 9. The CDR3 sequence is 18 residues long. CDR3 protein: CASSERTGGPATNEKLFF. CDR3 bases: TGTGCCAGCAGTGAGAGGACAGGGGGTCCCGCAACTAATGAAAAACTGTTTTTT.

The chain is built from TRBV6-1 and TRBJ2-7; 12 bases are shared with TRBD1. The germline CDR1 and CDR2 sequences are MNHNS and SASEGT. The CDR3 runs 16 residues. V gave up 5 bases and J gave up 3 bases; unmatched junction bases: 8. The CDR3 here is CASSQEGTGGLYEQYF. The DNA of the CDR3 is TGTGCCAGCAGTCAAGAGGGGACAGGGGGCCTCTACGAGCAGTACTTC.

The chain is built from TRBV11-2 and TRBJ2-7; D is possibly TRBD2 (6 bases). V lost 2 bases to trimming and J lost 4 bases, with 21 bases between them. CDR1 SGHAT and CDR2 FQNNGV come from the germline V gene. The CDR3 is 17 residues long. This chain's CDR3 is CASSLRTRRGYSYEQYV. In nucleotides, the CDR3 is TGTGCCAGCAGCTTAAGGACCCGGAGGGGATATTCGTACGAGCAGTACGTC.

This chain joins TRBV7-2 and TRBJ1-2; 10 positions match TRBD1. The CDR3 spans 15 residues. After removal of 1 base from V and 5 bases from J, the junction contained 4 bases not matched to a gene. Germline CDR1 is SGHTA and CDR2 is FQGNSA. CDR3 sequence: CASSLVGQGGYGYTF. CDR3 DNA sequence: TGTGCCAGCAGCTTAGTTGGACAGGGGGGTTATGGCTACACCTTC.

In its sample, this clone was seen a few times. The CDR3 DNA follows: TGCGCCAGCAGCTTGGCTTCGTCTTCACCCCTCCACTTT. Its translation is CASSLASSSPLHF. The rearrangement joins TRBV5-1 to TRBJ1-6; D gene unclear. Trimming stripped 0 bases from V and 9 bases from J, with 7 bases between. This CDR3 has 13 residues. Germline CDR1 and CDR2: SGHRS and YFSETQ.

This chain uses TRBV10-3 with TRBJ1-1; TRBD1 is a possible D gene (5 bases). The CDR3 totals 13 residues. The germline V and J ends were trimmed by 5 bases and 8 bases, with 15 bases remaining between them. The germline CDR1 and CDR2 sequences are ENHRY and SYGVKD. DNA of the CDR3: TGTGCCATCAGTCGAGGGGATCGTAAGGAAGCTTTCTTT. Translating it yields CAISRGDRKEAFF.

This chain connects TRBV6-2 or TRBV6-3 to TRBJ2-7; D remains ambiguous. V was shortened by 0 bases and J by 3 bases, with 9 bases between the two germline ends. The length of the CDR3 is 14 residues. Per germline, CDR1 MNHEY and CDR2 SVGEGT. The CDR3 DNA follows: TGTGCCAGCAGTTACTCTCCCGGTTACTACGAGCAGTACGTC. Amino acids: CASSYSPGYYEQYV.

The DNA of the CDR3 is TGTGCCAGTAGTATGTTGGAGGACCACACAGATACGCAGTATTTT. Its protein product is CASSMLEDHTDTQYF. This chain connects TRBV19 to TRBJ2-3; possible D gene TRBD2, 5 bases. CDR1 is LNHDA and CDR2 is SQIVND in the germline V gene (reference sequence). The length of the CDR3 is 15 residues. Trimming left V 3 bases short and J 2 bases short, with 12 bases between.

The V and J genes are TRBV7-9 and TRBJ2-7; no clear D. This CDR3 comprises 14 residues. V was cut by 1 base and J by 3 bases, with 10 bases left in between. Germline V gives CDR1 SEHNR, CDR2 FQNEAQ (reference sequence). DNA for the CDR3: TGTGCCAGCAGCTTAGGGGCTAGTGGCTACGAGCAGTACTTC. It is translated as CASSLGASGYEQYF.

The J gene is TRBJ1-2, the V gene TRBV7-2; TRBD1 matches at 7 bases. CDR1 and CDR2 (germline): SGHTA, FQGNSA. CDR3 size: 13 residues. The junction had 8 bases not matched to a gene; V was cut back by 5 bases and J by 8 bases. The CDR3 DNA is TGTGCCAGCAGCGCCACGACAGGGCTGGGCTACACCTTC. Translated: CASSATTGLGYTF.

J is TRBJ1-5 and V is TRBV10-3; tentative D call: TRBD1 (5 bases). V was clipped by 3 bases and J by 1 base, with 16 bases between them. This CDR3 is built from 17 residues. Germline CDR1 ENHRY, CDR2 SYGVKD. The CDR3 region is CAISEGKRDGSNQPQHF. As DNA, the CDR3 is TGTGCCATCAGTGAAGGTAAGAGGGACGGAAGCAATCAGCCCCAGCATTTT.

The rearrangement uses TRBV27 and TRBJ1-4; D is possibly TRBD1 (5 bases). The CDR3 contains 14 residues. Germline V gene lookup returns CDR1 MNHEY and CDR2 SMNVEV (reference sequence). V shed 6 bases and J shed 4 bases, with 12 bases lying between them. In nucleotides, the CDR3 is TGTGCCAGCAGCCCACAGGTAGATAATGAAAAACTGTTTTTT. It specifies CASSPQVDNEKLFF.

The J gene is TRBJ1-5, the V gene TRBV4-3; a weak D match, TRBD1 (5 bases). V lost 0 bases, J lost 5 bases, and 17 bases lay in between. The CDR3 is 17 amino acids. CDR1 and CDR2 (germline): LGHNA, YSLEER. CDR3 nucleotides: TGCGCCAGCAGCCAAGAAATGGGGGGAGACGGATATCAGCCCCAGCATTTT. Protein product: CASSQEMGGDGYQPQHF.

CDR3 sequence: CASSPGTGFLNEQFF. CDR3 in DNA: TGTGCCAGCAGCCCCGGGACAGGCTTCCTCAATGAGCAGTTCTTC. The gene calls are TRBV5-6 and TRBJ2-1; 8 nucleotides line up with TRBD1. The CDR3 is 15 amino acids. V was clipped by 4 bases and J by 6 bases; unmatched bases: 9. Germline V lookup: CDR1 SGHDT, CDR2 YYEEEE.

V is TRBV18 and J is TRBJ2-1, with D maybe TRBD2 (6 bases). This CDR3 region has 16 residues. V was clipped by 3 bases and J by 6 bases, with 18 bases between them. The germline gives CDR1 KGHSH, CDR2 LQKENI. The CDR3 sequence is CASSPPGVIFRNEQFF. The CDR3 region has the DNA TGTGCCAGCTCACCGCCGGGAGTGATTTTTCGCAATGAGCAGTTCTTC.

This chain links TRBV6-5 with TRBJ2-1; no reliable D call. CDR1 MNHEY and CDR2 SVGAGI come from the germline V gene. Trimming took 4 bases from V and 4 from J, leaving 17 bases between them. CDR3 size: 16 residues. The CDR3 is CASSFTNNPRYNEQFF. In DNA form, the CDR3 reads TGTGCCAGCAGTTTCACCAACAACCCCCGGTACAATGAGCAGTTCTTC.

The J gene is TRBJ1-5, the V gene TRBV27, with 7 positions matching TRBD1. From germline, CDR1 is MNHEY and CDR2 SMNVEV (reference sequence). V lost 5 bases, J lost 2 bases, and 6 bases stayed unmatched. This CDR3 has 15 residues. This chain's CDR3 is CASSLTGLGNQPQHF. The CDR3 bases are TGTGCCAGCAGTCTGACAGGGCTGGGCAATCAGCCCCAGCATTTT.

The genes are TRBV7-2 and TRBJ2-2, with 7 bases fitting TRBD1. The germline CDR1 and CDR2 sequences are SGHTA and FQGNSA. The trim removed 6 bases at V and 8 bases at J, leaving 9 bases unmatched. The CDR3 is 14 amino acids. As DNA, the CDR3 is TGTGCCAGCAGATCCGGGACAGTTGCTGGGGAGCTGTTTTTT. Translated: CASRSGTVAGELFF.

This clone was counted only a few times. The chain combines TRBV2 with TRBJ1-1; D call uncertain. The V end was cut by 8 bases, the J end by 4 bases, with 14 bases between. Germline assignment: CDR1 SNHLY and CDR2 FYNNEI. The CDR3 contains 13 residues. CDR3 loop: CASCGERRTEAFF. In DNA form, the CDR3 reads TGTGCCAGCTGTGGGGAAAGGCGCACTGAAGCTTTCTTT.

The V call is TRBV9, the J call TRBJ2-4; D not certain. The CDR3 is 15 residues long. The V end lost 2 bases, the J end lost 2 bases, and 11 bases lay between the germline ends. Germline V CDR1 and CDR2: SGDLS, YYNGEE. The CDR3 sequence is CASSVSTASKNIQYF. The CDR3 region has the DNA TGTGCCAGCAGCGTCTCTACAGCCTCCAAAAACATTCAGTACTTC.

There are a few counts of this clone. Other DNA sequences from this sample encode an identical CDR3 as well. V and J are TRBV9 and TRBJ2-1; tentative D call: TRBD2 (5 bases). Per germline, CDR1 SGDLS and CDR2 YYNGEE. The CDR3 runs 15 residues. V was clipped by 6 bases and J by 0 bases, with 13 bases between them. The DNA of the CDR3 is TGTGCCAGCACCACGGGTGGGAGCTCCTACAATGAGCAGTTCTTC. Translated, it gives CASTTGGSSYNEQFF.

The V gene is TRBV5-1, the J gene TRBJ1-2; 8 bases agree with TRBD1. CDR1 and CDR2 from the germline V gene are SGHRS and YFSETQ. This CDR3 spans 14 amino acids. V lost 3 bases to trimming and J lost 3 bases; unmatched junction nucleotides: 4. In DNA, the CDR3 is TGCGCCAGCAGCTCCCCGGACAGGGACTATGGCTACACCTTC. As protein: CASSSPDRDYGYTF.

The chain is built from TRBV5-1 and TRBJ2-7, with TRBD2 as a possible D gene (7 bases). This CDR3 is built from 13 residues. Trimming left V 2 bases short and J 4 bases short, with 10 bases between. Germline-derived CDR1 and CDR2 are SGHRS and YFSETQ. CDR3 DNA: TGCGCCAGCAGCTTACAGGGAGGGTACGAGCAGTACTTC. Translated, it gives CASSLQGGYEQYF.